Here is one T cell receptor (beta chain) with its context. This clonotype was seen many times. It has no known antigen specificity. No base-level quality is on record; no much larger clone is a single base apart. The sample's treatment or condition label, decoded: skin biopsy from PPD injection site in Mantoux-positive individual. The study described a robust, sensitive protocol for amplifying, sequencing and analyzing TCRs, using 3' ligation of a UMI-containing oligonucleotide to TCR cDNA. In individuals with a positive Mantoux test, tuberculin skin test biopsies were taken from sites that had been injected with PPD. Total RNA was treated with RQ1 DNase, without cell sorting, prior to reverse transcription, with an input of about 1 to 1,100 ng being targeted. Skin biopsy and whole blood libraries were made to test pipeline robustness in samples where T cells form a minority population. Sequences DFQATT (CDR1) and SNEGSKA (CDR2) are obtained from the germline V gene (reference sequence). Counted from cysteine to phenylalanine, this CDR3 has 15 amino acids. Only the CDR3 DNA stays, 45 bases, in frame from base 1. V loses 0 bases of germline sequence and J loses 7 bases, and the interval between the two ends is 15 bases.

The data originate from a study of naive and memory T cell subsets (dated by TCRdb to 2017 to 2019). About the investigation overall: The figure summarizing the skin biopsy and whole blood samples listed roughly ten blood donors, 7 tuberculin skin test biopsies and 3 saline control biopsies. PCR2 was typically a SYBR Green qPCR stopped at a set threshold; low-input samples could instead use end-point PCR (approximately 6 cycles). Skin biopsies were collected from tuberculin skin test sites or from saline-injected control sites and were processed for RNA extraction as previously described. Broader findings and caveats from the paper: Both types of skin biopsy reportedly yielded TCR sequences, though far more TCRs came from tuberculin skin test sites. The larger number of TCRs found at tuberculin skin test sites was interpreted as T cell infiltration of a delayed type IV hypersensitivity reaction. Skin biopsy collection and RNA processing details were not given in the paper but referenced to earlier studies. The RNA-based method was acknowledged as potentially sensitive to TCR transcript changes with T cell activation and differentiation.

Libraries were built with UMI-ligation and nested PCR. The ligated cDNA was amplified in four rounds of PCR with nested alpha and beta constant region primers together with the SP2 primer. For the blood and skin samples, TCR RNA was reverse transcribed with SuperScript IV using primers for the alpha and beta constant regions. An oligonucleotide carrying the Illumina SP2 primer and a UMI was ligated to the cDNA 3' end using T4 RNA ligase 1. To prevent hairpin formation, the 12-nucleotide UMI was made up of two random hexamers with an eight-base spacer between them. From the second PCR onward, TCR alpha and beta chain libraries were processed separately and dual indexed for multiplexing. After pooling, the indexed libraries were analyzed by capillary electrophoresis and sequenced on either an Illumina MiSeq or NextSeq. To boost base diversity and improve cluster recognition, PhiX DNA at about 5-7.5% was spiked into the libraries. Processing in the source paper ran as follows. Demultiplexor took UMIs from read 2, joined the UMIs to the TCR sequence from read 1, and separated reads according to sample indices. Decombinator identified V and J genes and V-J junctions, assigning each TCR a five-part identifier including V and J deletions. UMIs were used by Collapsinator to correct sequencing errors and PCR amplification heterogeneity, so that a UMI-based abundance was obtained for each TCR. CDR3Translator converted identifiers to nucleotide sequence, translated to amino acids, and extracted CDR3 regions using terminal motifs. Error-corrected alpha and beta TCR counts from blood and skin were compared after normalization to input RNA amount. TCRdb reprocessed the public reads (quality trimming at Q25 with fastp, clone calling with MiXCR) and kept in-frame beta chains. Entries that share a CDR3 protein sequence are merged under the most common genes and DNA. The V and J calls were not made by the authors but by TCRdb's processing. This sample has fewer than 35,000 distinct CDR3 sequences in its table, and less than 8.5% of those were observed once. The top ten constitute roughly 3.3% of the sample.

The source of this sequence is an adult in good health. The sample was skin, taken from a tuberculin skin test site. The chain links TRBV20-1 with TRBJ2-2, with the D gene too uncertain to name. The CDR3: CSARDHGFGVGELFF. The DNA sequence is as follows: TGCAGTGCTAGAGATCACGGGTTCGGTGTCGGGGAGCTGTTTTTT.